This T cell receptor (beta chain) is drawn from a study of blood T cells in healthy people across ages. This CDR3 is 13 amino acids long. Germline assignment: CDR1 DFQATT and CDR2 SNEGSKA (reference sequence). Trimming left V 5 bases short and J 4 bases short, with 14 bases between. Study-wide points: The study could not conclusively compare naive and antigen-experienced cells, given its unsorted PBMCs.

Points on this clonotype: Its cognate antigen is unknown.

PCR was performed a second time for about 7 to 12 cycles using a sample-barcoded 5' primer and a J-beta primer mix. Every cDNA was tagged by a template-switch adaptor with 12 random nucleotides. Using its own MiXCR run on the 5' RACE reads, TCRdb lists one record per CDR3 protein. This sample yields hundreds of thousands of distinct CDR3 sequences, of which roughly 25% are seen a single time; less than 3.5% belongs to the top ten. These data were likewise used in another study, on T cells of mothers and their children. That publication notes: The study recruited a few healthy Caucasian mothers and their six children as donors. Over 8.5 million reads per mother and some 2.9 million per child were obtained.

The chain uses TRBV20-1 and TRBJ2-5; D may match TRBD1 or TRBD2 (5 bases each). This receptor was obtained from a boy younger than 18 in good health. Sequencing input: blood. The CDR3 sequence: CSASTAGGETQYF. CDR3 in DNA: TGCAGTGCTTCGACAGCAGGAGGAGAGACCCAGTACTTC.